This T cell receptor beta chain came from a study of CD8 T cells in Susac syndrome. The study's findings and limits: As the study acknowledged, the number of individuals in its TCR sequencing and HLA analysis was relatively small.

The authors reverse transcribed 0.5 to 1 ug RNA with random hexamers. Across 54 Vbeta and 13 Jbeta, immunoSEQ multiplex PCR amplified TCR beta CDR3. TCRdb re-analysed the immunoSEQ multiplex PCR reads in MiXCR, keeping a single row per CDR3 protein. The repertoire holds about 300,000 distinct CDR3 sequences, with 65% to 90% as singletons. As concerns this clonotype: Its antigen is unknown.

TCR beta sequencing covered blood CD8+ and CD4+ T cells. The sample consisted of CD8+ T cells from PBMCs. The TCR was taken from a human donor with multiple sclerosis.

In nucleotides, the CDR3 is TGTGCCAGTAGTGAATACAGGGGATATAGCAATCAGCCCCAGCATTTT. Translation gives CASSEYRGYSNQPQHF. This sequence joins TRBV19 and TRBJ1-5; TRBD1 agrees at 7 bases. This CDR3 contains 16 residues. V gave up 5 bases and J gave up 0 bases; unmatched junction bases: 7. Germline values: CDR1 LNHDA, CDR2 SQIVND (reference sequence). Together with reference TRBV19 and TRBJ1-5, the CDR3 gives the full variable domain: DGGITQSPKYLFRKEGQNVTLSCEQNLNHDAMYWYRQDPGQGLRLIYYSQIVNDFQKGDIAEGYSVSREKKESFPLTVTSAQKNPTAFYLCASSEYRGYSNQPQHFGDGTRLSIL.